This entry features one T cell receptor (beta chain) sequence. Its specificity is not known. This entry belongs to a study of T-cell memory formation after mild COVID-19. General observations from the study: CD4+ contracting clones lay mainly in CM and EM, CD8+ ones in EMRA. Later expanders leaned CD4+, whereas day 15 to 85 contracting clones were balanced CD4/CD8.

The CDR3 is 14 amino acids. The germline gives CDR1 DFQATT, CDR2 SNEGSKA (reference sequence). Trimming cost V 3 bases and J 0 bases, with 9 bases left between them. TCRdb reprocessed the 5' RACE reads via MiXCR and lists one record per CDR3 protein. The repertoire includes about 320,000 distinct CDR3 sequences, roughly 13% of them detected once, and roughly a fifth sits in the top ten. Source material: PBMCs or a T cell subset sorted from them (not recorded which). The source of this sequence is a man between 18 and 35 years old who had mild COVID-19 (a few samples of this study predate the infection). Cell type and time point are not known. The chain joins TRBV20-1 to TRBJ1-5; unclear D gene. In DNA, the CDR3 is TGCAGTGCTAGGGGCTCTCATAGCAATCAGCCCCAGCATTTT. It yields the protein CSARGSHSNQPQHF.